Each of the 27 T cell receptor beta chains below was sequenced from the same sample in a study of breast tumors, draining lymph nodes, adjacent tissues. TCRdb reanalysed the multiplex PCR reads using MiXCR and keeps one entry per CDR3 protein. The data hold 150,000 to 250,000 distinct CDR3 sequences, with approximately 30% observed a single time. Breast cancer patients provided tissue from their axillary draining lymph nodes. Source material: axillary lymph node tissue. The receptors shown here come from a female donor with breast cancer. Some clones in this sample may be carry-over from other donors' samples.

This clonotype has just a few counts. A clone one base away is much larger, so this may be a read error. The chain has TRBV7-9 and TRBJ2-5, with 10 bases aligning to TRBD1. Germline V gene data show CDR1 as SEHNR and CDR2 as FQNEAQ (reference sequence). The CDR3 totals 15 residues. The CDR3 loop reads CASSQTGGPQETQHF. CDR3 sequence (DNA): TGTGCCAGCAGTCAGACAGGGGGCCCGCAAGAGACCCAGCACTTC.

This sequence joins TRBV28 and TRBJ1-5; a weak D match, TRBD1 (5 bases). The CDR3 consists of 16 residues. Trimming pared 2 bases from V and 4 bases from J, leaving 15 bases between. The germline CDR1 and CDR2 sequences are MDHEN and SYDVKM. CDR3 amino acids: CASSLKGTAPNQPQHF. CDR3 DNA: TGTGCCAGCAGTTTAAAAGGGACGGCTCCGAATCAGCCCCAGCATTTT.

This clonotype was observed a handful of times. The genes are TRBV6-2 or TRBV6-3 and TRBJ2-5, with unresolved D. Germline V gene lookup returns CDR1 MNHEY and CDR2 SVGEGT. The CDR3 has 12 amino acids. V gave up 7 bases and J gave up 4 bases, with 10 bases separating them. The CDR3 protein is CASTDRAETQYF. The CDR3 DNA reads as TGTGCCAGCACCGATAGGGCAGAGACCCAGTACTTC.

Worth noting for this clonotype: A much more abundant neighbour one base away suggests this may be a read error. V and J are TRBV11-2 and TRBJ2-5, with a weak D call TRBD2 (6 bases). CDR3 length equals 16 residues. The V end lost 1 base, the J end lost 5 bases, and 17 bases lay between the germline ends. Germline V gene data show CDR1 as SGHAT and CDR2 as FQNNGV. The CDR3 DNA is TGTGCCAGCAGCTTAGGAGTAGCGGCAATGGGGGAGACCCAGTACTTC. It is translated as CASSLGVAAMGETQYF.

This clonotype was seen repeatedly, ten times or more. This chain links TRBV19 with TRBJ2-2; D unclear. Germline-derived CDR1 and CDR2 are LNHDA and SQIVND (reference sequence). CDR3 size: 12 residues. V lost 5 bases and J 6 bases, leaving 7 bases between the germline ends. The CDR3, as DNA: TGTGCCAGTAGTGTCCTCGCCGGGGAGCTGTTTTTT. Its translation is CASSVLAGELFF.

In regard to this clonotype: A much more abundant neighbour one base away suggests this may be a read error. The J gene is TRBJ1-2, the V gene TRBV6-2 or TRBV6-3, with TRBD1 as a possible D gene (5 bases). V was clipped by 5 bases and J by 3 bases, with 16 bases between them. This CDR3 contains 15 residues. The V gene's germline CDR1 is MNHEY and CDR2 SVGEGT. Here the CDR3 reads CASSHNTGRHYGYTF. For the CDR3, the DNA is TGTGCCAGCAGTCACAACACAGGAAGGCACTATGGCTACACCTTC.

The chain's CDR3 is CSTSASGGTDTQYF. The CDR3 DNA reads TGCAGTACCTCCGCTAGCGGGGGAACAGATACGCAGTATTTT. V gene TRBV20-1 combines with J gene TRBJ2-3, with TRBD2 matching over 10 bases. The germline V gene has CDR1 DFQATT and CDR2 SNEGSKA (reference sequence). V trimming: 8 bases; J trimming: 3 bases; junction bases outside the gene matches: 8. CDR3 size: 14 residues.

This clonotype was picked up many times. The chain has TRBV11-2 and TRBJ2-5; the D gene is possibly TRBD2 (6 bases). CDR3 length: 15 amino acids. Germline-derived CDR1 and CDR2 are SGHAT and FQNNGV. V shed 1 base and J shed 4 bases, with 13 bases lying between them. The CDR3, as DNA: TGTGCCAGCAGCTTAGTTTATAGGCGGGGAGAGACCCAGTACTTC. Its translation: CASSLVYRRGETQYF.

In its sample, this clonotype was seen many times. The genes are TRBV5-1 and TRBJ2-1, with 11 nucleotides matching TRBD2. The CDR3 runs to 19 residues. The V and J ends lost 3 bases and 9 bases, in that order; junction bases with no gene match: 20. Germline values: CDR1 SGHRS, CDR2 YFSETQ. The CDR3 spells CASSWGGPTSGIESGEQFF. CDR3 DNA: TGCGCCAGCAGCTGGGGGGGGCCGACTAGCGGGATTGAGAGTGGTGAGCAGTTCTTC.

This clonotype was seen only a few times. The chain carries TRBV5-6 and TRBJ2-1; 13 nucleotides match TRBD2. Trimming took 4 bases from V and 6 from J; bases not matched to a gene: 10. Germline loops: CDR1 SGHDT, CDR2 YYEEEE. This CDR3 comprises 17 residues. CDR3: CASSLIPTSGGFNEQFF. CDR3 DNA sequence: TGTGCCAGCAGCCTTATTCCGACTAGCGGGGGGTTCAATGAGCAGTTCTTC.

A single count supports this clonotype. The chain uses TRBV7-9 and TRBJ2-1; 9 bases map to TRBD2. The ends lost 5 bases at V and 6 bases at J; junction bases unmatched: 11. CDR1 and CDR2 (germline): SEHNR, FQNEAQ (reference sequence). The CDR3 runs 16 residues. CDR3: CASSQGGGGRGNEQFF. CDR3 nucleotides: TGTGCCAGCAGCCAAGGCGGTGGCGGGAGGGGCAATGAGCAGTTCTTC.

The sample holds many counts of this clonotype. The rearrangement uses TRBV19 and TRBJ1-5; D ambiguous. This CDR3 region has 15 residues. Trimming took 4 bases from V and 2 from J, leaving 12 bases between them. Germline lookup yields CDR1 LNHDA and CDR2 SQIVND (reference sequence). The CDR3 spells CASSNPQTGNQPQHF. DNA of the CDR3: TGTGCCAGTAGTAATCCCCAAACGGGCAATCAGCCCCAGCATTTT.

The rearrangement uses TRBV19 and TRBJ2-7, with 7 bases aligning to TRBD1. The CDR3 runs 16 residues. In germline, CDR1 is LNHDA, CDR2 SQIVND (reference sequence). The trim removed 6 bases at V and 3 bases at J, leaving 14 bases unmatched. CDR3 loop: CASSPTGAGPVYEQYF. The DNA for the CDR3 is TGTGCCAGTAGCCCCACAGGGGCAGGTCCCGTCTACGAGCAGTACTTC.

Comments on this clonotype: The CDR3 ends on some other residue instead of the conserved phenylalanine or tryptophan, so this is likely a read error. It is unclear where the CDR3 begins or ends on the DNA, so no DNA is shown, and the CDR3 is as TCRdb lists it. The rearrangement uses TRBV9 and TRBJ2-5; the table assigns TRBD2, which was not confirmed against the DNA. The germline CDR1 and CDR2 sequences are SGDLS and YYNGEE. The CDR3 is made up of 14 amino acids, end residues included. The CDR3: CASSPRTGGGAQSL.

This clonotype showed up many times. The chain links TRBV20-1 to TRBJ2-7; D is unresolved. Germline lookup yields CDR1 DFQATT and CDR2 SNEGSKA (reference sequence). Trimming took 0 bases from V and 13 from J, leaving 19 bases between them. The CDR3 sequence is 13 residues long. The CDR3 here is CSARDPRLSPLYF. The CDR3 DNA follows: TGCAGTGCTAGAGACCCCAGACTCTCCCCGCTATACTTC.

Details on this clonotype: This may be a read error, as it is one base from a much larger clone. The chain uses TRBV20-1 and TRBJ2-7, with a tentative D call TRBD1 (5 bases). CDR3 size: 11 residues. The germline gives CDR1 DFQATT, CDR2 SNEGSKA (reference sequence). The CDR3 here is CSAPTGYEQSF. The CDR3, as DNA: TGCAGTGCTCCAACAGGATACGAGCAGTCCTTC.

This chain links TRBV7-2 with TRBJ1-2; possible D gene TRBD1, 5 bases. The CDR3 loop spans 15 amino acids. Germline loops: CDR1 SGHTA, CDR2 FQGNSA. Trimming removed 5 bases at V and 2 bases at J, with 15 bases between. The CDR3 loop is CASSPGVGGNYGYTF. DNA for the CDR3: TGTGCCAGCAGCCCGGGGGTGGGAGGGAACTATGGCTACACCTTC. The full variable domain, rest sourced from reference TRBV7-2 and TRBJ1-2, is GAGVSQSPSNKVTEKGKDVELRCDPISGHTALYWYRQSLGQGLEFLIYFQGNSAPDKSGLPSDRFSAERTGGSVSTLTIQRTQQEDSAVYLCASSPGVGGNYGYTFGSGTRLTVV.

The chain has TRBV19 and TRBJ1-6; 7 bases line up with TRBD1. Germline trimming cut 11 bases from V and 9 bases from J; bases unmatched to any gene: 13. The CDR3 sequence is 14 residues long. Germline V gene sequence: CDR1 LNHDA, CDR2 SQIVND (reference sequence). This CDR3 is CAAEETGSASPLHF. As DNA, the CDR3 is TGTGCCGCAGAAGAGACAGGGTCCGCTTCACCCCTCCACTTT.

This clonotype appeared a few times. This may be a read error: a much more frequent sequence differs by one nucleotide. The chain employs TRBV11-3 and TRBJ1-4, with 8 bases fitting TRBD1. The CDR3 length is 14 residues. V was clipped by 5 bases and J by 4 bases; unmatched bases: 3. Germline V CDR1 and CDR2: SGHNT, YENEEA. The CDR3 sequence: CASSRGQVNEKLFF. CDR3 bases: TGTGCCAGCAGCCGGGGACAGGTTAATGAAAAACTGTTTTTT.

V is TRBV14 and J is TRBJ2-1, with D unclear. V lost 4 bases and J 4 bases, leaving 14 bases between the germline ends. The CDR3 covers 15 residues. Germline V gene lookup returns CDR1 SGHDN and CDR2 FVKESK. As DNA, the CDR3 is TGTGCCAGCAGCCCTGGCCCGGACGGGTACAATGAGCAGTTCTTC. Protein sequence: CASSPGPDGYNEQFF. Drawing the rest from reference TRBV14 and TRBJ2-1, the complete variable domain is EAGVTQFPSHSVIEKGQTVTLRCDPISGHDNLYWYRRVMGKEIKFLLHFVKESKQDESGMPNNRFLAERTGGTYSTLKVQPAELEDSGVYFCASSPGPDGYNEQFFGPGTRLTVL.

This clonotype showed up many times. This chain links TRBV12-1 with TRBJ1-5; whether TRBD1, the table's D call, matches the DNA was not checked. TRBV12-1 is a pseudogene locus. This CDR3 spans 13 amino acids. In DNA, the CDR3 is TGTGCCAGCAGCTTGCAGGGGGACCAGCCCCAGCATTTT. As protein: CASSLQGDQPQHF.

This clonotype appeared a few times. One base away lies a much larger clone, so this may be a sequencing read error. The genes are TRBV7-3 and TRBJ2-1; 9 bases match TRBD1. This CDR3 has 15 residues. The germline gives CDR1 SGHTA, CDR2 FQGTGA. The CDR3 DNA reads TGTGCCAGCAGCTTACGGGGACAGGGTTCCAATGAGCAGCTCTTC. Its translation is CASSLRGQGSNEQLF.

Remarks on this clonotype: A much larger clone lies one base from this, so it may be a read error. The chain couples TRBV4-2 to TRBJ2-2; D is possibly TRBD2 (5 bases). The CDR3 has 16 residues. CDR1 is LGHNA, CDR2 YNFKEQ, per germline. CDR3 amino acids: CASSQEPTQNTGEPFF. The DNA of the CDR3 is TGTGCCAGCAGCCAAGAGCCCACCCAAAACACCGGGGAGCCGTTTTTT.

This clonotype was recorded many times. The chain recombines TRBV7-2 with TRBJ2-1; D is unresolved. The CDR3 runs 13 residues. Germline V gene lookup returns CDR1 SGHTA and CDR2 FQGNSA. Trimming cost V 2 bases and J 5 bases, with 7 bases left between them. CDR3 residues: CASSLRPDNEQFF. CDR3 coding DNA: TGTGCCAGCAGCTTAAGACCGGACAATGAGCAGTTCTTC.

This clonotype has a count of ten or more. The chain has TRBV14 and TRBJ1-2; the D is unclear. The CDR3 sequence is 16 residues long. CDR1 and CDR2 (germline): SGHDN, FVKESK. V was clipped by 0 bases and J by 4 bases, with 15 bases between them. The CDR3 is CASSQEGDGWGYGYTF. The CDR3 DNA sequence: TGTGCCAGCAGCCAAGAGGGCGACGGGTGGGGCTATGGCTACACCTTC.

This clonotype has at least ten counts. The chain couples TRBV5-1 to TRBJ2-3, with 7 bases aligning to TRBD2. This CDR3 is 16 amino acids long. V lost 0 bases to trimming and J lost 3 bases; unmatched junction nucleotides: 7. CDR1 and CDR2 from the germline V gene are SGHRS and YFSETQ. This CDR3 reads CASSLDVGGITDTQYF. CDR3 nucleotides: TGCGCCAGCAGCTTGGATGTGGGGGGGATAACAGATACGCAGTATTTT.

Many counts were recorded for this clonotype. This sequence joins TRBV20-1 and TRBJ2-3; 10 bases map to TRBD2. The germline CDR1 and CDR2 sequences are DFQATT and SNEGSKA (reference sequence). The V and J ends lost 3 bases and 2 bases, in that order; junction bases with no gene match: 14. This CDR3 is built from 18 residues. The CDR3: CSASLAGISGRPTDTQYF. CDR3 bases: TGCAGTGCTAGCTTAGCTGGGATTAGCGGGAGGCCCACAGATACGCAGTATTTT.